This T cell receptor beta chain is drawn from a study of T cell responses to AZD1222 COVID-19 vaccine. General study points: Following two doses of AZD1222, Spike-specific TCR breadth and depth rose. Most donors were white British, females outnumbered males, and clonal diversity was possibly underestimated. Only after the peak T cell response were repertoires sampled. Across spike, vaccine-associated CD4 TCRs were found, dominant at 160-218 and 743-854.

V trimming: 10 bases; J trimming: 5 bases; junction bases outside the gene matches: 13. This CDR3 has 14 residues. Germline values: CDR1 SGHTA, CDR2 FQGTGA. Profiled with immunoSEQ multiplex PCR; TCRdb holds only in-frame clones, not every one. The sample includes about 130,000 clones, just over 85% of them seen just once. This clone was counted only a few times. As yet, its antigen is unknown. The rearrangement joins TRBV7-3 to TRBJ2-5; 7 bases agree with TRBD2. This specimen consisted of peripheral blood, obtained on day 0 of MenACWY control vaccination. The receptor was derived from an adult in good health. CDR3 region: CATGTGGSGETQYF. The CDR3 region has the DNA TGTGCCACAGGGACGGGCGGGAGTGGTGAGACCCAGTACTTC. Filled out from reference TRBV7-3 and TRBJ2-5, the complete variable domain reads GAGVSQTPSNKVTEKGKYVELRCDPISGHTALYWYRQSLGQGPEFLIYFQGTGAADDSGLPNDRFFAVRPEGSVSTLKIQRTERGDSAVYLCATGTGGSGETQYFGPGTRLLVL.